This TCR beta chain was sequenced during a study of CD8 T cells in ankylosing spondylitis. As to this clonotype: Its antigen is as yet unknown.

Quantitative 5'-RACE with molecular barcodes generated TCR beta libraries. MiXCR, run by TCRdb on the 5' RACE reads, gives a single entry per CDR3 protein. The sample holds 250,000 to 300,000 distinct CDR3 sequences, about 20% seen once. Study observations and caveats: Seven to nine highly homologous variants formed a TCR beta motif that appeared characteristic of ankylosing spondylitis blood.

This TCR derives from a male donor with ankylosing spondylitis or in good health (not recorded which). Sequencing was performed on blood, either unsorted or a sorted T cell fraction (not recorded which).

The CDR3 sequence is CASSLDGTPYNEQFF. The DNA for the CDR3 is TGCGCCAGCAGCTTGGACGGGACACCTTACAATGAGCAGTTCTTC. The chain employs TRBV5-1 and TRBJ2-1, with D tentatively TRBD1 (6 bases). The V gene's germline CDR1 is SGHRS and CDR2 YFSETQ. With 0 bases removed from V and 4 bases from J, the gap between germline ends came to 11 bases. The CDR3 sequence is 15 residues long.